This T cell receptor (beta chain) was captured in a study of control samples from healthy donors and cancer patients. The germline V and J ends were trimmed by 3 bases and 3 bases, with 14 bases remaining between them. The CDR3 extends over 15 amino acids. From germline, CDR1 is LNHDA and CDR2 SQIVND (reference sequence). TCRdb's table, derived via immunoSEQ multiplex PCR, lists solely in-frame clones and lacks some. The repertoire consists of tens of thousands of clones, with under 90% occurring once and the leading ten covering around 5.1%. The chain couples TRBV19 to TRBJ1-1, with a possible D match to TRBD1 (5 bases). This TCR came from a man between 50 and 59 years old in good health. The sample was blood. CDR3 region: CASSISDTRYTEAFF. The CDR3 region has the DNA TGTGCCAGTAGTATCTCGGACACTAGATACACTGAAGCTTTCTTT.